The clone carrying this T cell receptor (beta chain) has more than one count but fewer than ten. What it binds is unknown. The CDR3 loop spans 16 amino acids. Germline CDR1 and CDR2: SGHAT and FQNNGV. V lost 5 bases and J 0 bases, leaving 17 bases between the germline ends. The data were obtained in a study of post-analysis software for immune sequencing data. Study summary: Disease courses included relapsing-remitting, secondary progressive and progressive-relapsing multiple sclerosis.

Study-wide results and caveats: Strong co-clustering by F measure was evident for samples that had been prepared in the same batch. Versus controls, multiple sclerosis patients showed significantly lower diversity (normalized Chao1). Compared with controls, patients had more of about five TRBV segments, including TRBV5-6, TRBV5-1 and TRBV20-1.

TCR beta libraries were prepared from cDNA with unique molecular identifiers. TCRdb analysed the PCR reads with MiXCR anew, one entry per CDR3 protein. The table records 750,000 to 900,000 distinct CDR3 sequences, 46% of them present only once. This clonotype originated in a girl under 18 with multiple sclerosis. V gene TRBV11-2 combines with J gene TRBJ2-7; weak D call: TRBD2 (7 bases). The sequenced sample was blood. CDR3 amino acids: CASSPRGGGSSYEQYF. The CDR3 coding sequence is TGTGCCAGCAGCCCTAGGGGGGGAGGGAGCTCCTACGAGCAGTACTTC. Complete variable domain (other parts from reference TRBV11-2 and TRBJ2-7): EAGVAQSPRYKIIEKRQSVAFWCNPISGHATLYWYQQILGQGPKLLIQFQNNGVVDDSQLPKDRFSAERLKGVDSTLKIQPAKLEDSAVYLCASSPRGGGSSYEQYFGPGTRLTVT.